One sample yielded the 18 T cell receptor beta chains listed below, sequenced in a study of human T cells and chemical hapten exposure. TCRdb processed the 5' RACE reads anew with MiXCR; each CDR3 protein has one entry. This sample has around 140,000 distinct CDR3 sequences, with around 4.1% found just once. It was unfractionated whole blood from which total RNA was extracted. All receptors come from a female donor in good health.

Many counts were recorded for this clonotype. V gene TRBV5-1 combines with J gene TRBJ2-1; perhaps TRBD2 as D (5 bases). Germline V lookup: CDR1 SGHRS, CDR2 YFSETQ. V was trimmed by 0 bases and J by 4 bases, leaving 11 bases between them. This CDR3 region has 15 residues. The CDR3 sequence: CASSLAPGLYNEQFF. As DNA, the CDR3 is TGCGCCAGCAGCTTGGCACCGGGGTTGTACAATGAGCAGTTCTTC. Full variable domain (outside the CDR3, taken from reference TRBV5-1 and TRBJ2-1): KAGVTQTPRYLIKTRGQQVTLSCSPISGHRSVSWYQQTPGQGLQFLFEYFSETQRNKGNFPGRFSGRQFSNSRSEMNVSTLELGDSALYLCASSLAPGLYNEQFFGPGTRLTVL.

This clonotype has a count of ten or more. V usage is TRBV5-7 and J usage is TRBJ2-7; 14 bases map to TRBD2. TRBV5-7 is assigned to the ORF class and has an uncertain function. V trimming: 0 bases; J trimming: 0 bases; junction bases outside the gene matches: 8. The CDR3 loop spans 19 amino acids. The CDR3 sequence is CASSLACRTSGGHSYEQYF. DNA for the CDR3: TGTGCCAGCAGCTTGGCCTGTCGGACTAGCGGGGGGCACTCCTACGAGCAGTACTTC.

The rearrangement links TRBV20-1 to TRBJ2-3, with D possibly matching TRBD2 (6 bases). Per the germline V gene, CDR1 is DFQATT and CDR2 is SNEGSKA (reference sequence). This CDR3 has 13 residues. V lost 5 bases and J 8 bases, leaving 17 bases between the germline ends. CDR3 sequence: CSAPRRGESTQYF. CDR3 bases: TGCAGTGCTCCCCGGCGGGGCGAAAGTACGCAGTATTTT.

Concerning this clonotype itself: A single base separates this from a much larger clone, so it may be a read error. This chain connects TRBV14 to TRBJ1-1; the D is unclear. The CDR3 is made up of 15 amino acids. From germline, CDR1 is SGHDN and CDR2 FVKESK. The V end was cut by 1 base, the J end by 1 base, with 10 bases between. DNA of the CDR3: TGTGCCAGCAGCCAAGTCTACAGACGGAACACTGAAGCTTTCTTT. This codes for CASSQVYRRNTEAFF. The full variable domain, in which reference TRBV14 and TRBJ1-1 provide the parts outside the CDR3, is EAGVTQFPSHSVIEKGQTVTLRCDPISGHDNLYWYRRVMGKEIKFLLHFVKESKQDESGMPNNRFLAERTGGTYSTLKVQPAELEDSGVYFCASSQVYRRNTEAFFGQGTRLTVV.

This clonotype was detected ten times or more. The chain links TRBV21-1 to TRBJ1-5; the D call in the table, TRBD1, was not verified against the DNA. TRBV21-1 is an annotated pseudogene. The CDR3 is made up of 19 amino acids. In DNA form, the CDR3 reads TGTGCCAGCAGCAAAAGGGTACGGGGGCGCGAGTTCAGCAGTCAGCCCCAGCATTTT. Its translation: CASSKRVRGREFSSQPQHF.

Many counts were recorded for this clonotype. V gene TRBV7-8 combines with J gene TRBJ1-2; the D gene is possibly TRBD1 (5 bases). Germline CDR1 SGHVS, CDR2 FQNEAQ. This CDR3 contains 14 residues. Trimming took 4 bases from V and 0 from J, leaving 9 bases between them. This chain's CDR3 is CASSWGTSNYGYTF. CDR3 coding DNA: TGTGCCAGCAGCTGGGGGACCTCTAACTATGGCTACACCTTC. The full variable domain, rest sourced from reference TRBV7-8 and TRBJ1-2, is GAGVSQSPRYKVAKRGQDVALRCDPISGHVSLFWYQQALGQGPEFLTYFQNEAQLDKSGLPSDRFFAERPEGSVSTLKIQRTQQEDSAVYLCASSWGTSNYGYTFGSGTRLTVV.

This clonotype has ten or more counts. The chain recombines TRBV2 with TRBJ1-2, with D unresolved. In germline, CDR1 is SNHLY, CDR2 FYNNEI. With 7 bases removed from V and 7 bases from J, the gap between germline ends came to 16 bases. CDR3 length: 13 residues. This CDR3 reads CASTPPGSFGYTF. In nucleotides, the CDR3 is TGTGCCAGCACCCCCCCGGGGTCTTTTGGCTACACCTTC.

This clonotype has more than one count but fewer than ten. V and J are TRBV6-5 and TRBJ2-5; D perhaps matches TRBD2 (5 bases). The V end was cut by 6 bases, the J end by 5 bases, with 10 bases between. The CDR3 is 12 amino acids. Germline V gene sequence: CDR1 MNHEY, CDR2 SVGAGI. CDR3 nucleotides: TGTGCCAGCAGCCGGGATGGCGAGACCCAGTACTTC. This gives the protein CASSRDGETQYF.

This clonotype came up many times. This chain links TRBV2 with TRBJ1-6; 7 bases align to TRBD1. CDR3 length equals 16 residues. Germline assignment: CDR1 SNHLY and CDR2 FYNNEI. J was trimmed by 2 bases and V by 6 bases; bases with no gene match: 7. The CDR3 loop reads CASSSGGTAYNSPLHF. The CDR3 DNA is TGTGCCAGCAGCTCAGGGGGTACAGCCTATAATTCACCCCTCCACTTT.

This clonotype was recorded many times. This sequence joins TRBV28 and TRBJ1-5; 8 bases line up with TRBD1. Trimming cost V 7 bases and J 5 bases; bases outside gene matches: 4. Germline-derived CDR1 and CDR2 are MDHEN and SYDVKM. CDR3 length: 13 residues. CDR3 sequence: CASISGGHQPQHF. For the CDR3, the DNA is TGTGCCAGCATTTCAGGGGGCCATCAGCCCCAGCATTTT.

This clonotype was seen at least ten times. The chain joins TRBV7-9 to TRBJ1-1; 10 bases align to TRBD1. J was trimmed by 7 bases and V by 6 bases; bases with no gene match: 2. The germline V gene has CDR1 SEHNR and CDR2 FQNEAQ (reference sequence). The CDR3 is made up of 12 amino acids. Written as DNA, the CDR3 is TGTGCCAGCAGTTGGGACAGGGGTGAAGCTTTCTTT. It codes for CASSWDRGEAFF.

This sequence joins TRBV3-1 and TRBJ2-5, with D maybe TRBD2 (6 bases). CDR1 and CDR2 from the germline V gene are LGHDT and YNNKEL (reference sequence). The CDR3 runs 15 residues. Between the trimmed V and J ends, which lost 1 base and 5 bases, there was a span of 14 bases. CDR3 sequence (DNA): TGTGCCAGCAGCCAAGGGACGGGGGTCGGGGAGACCCAGTACTTC. Its translation: CASSQGTGVGETQYF.

This clonotype occurred a few times. In DNA, the CDR3 is TGTGCCAGCGGGGGTGACACTGAAGCTTTCTTT. Translated, it gives CASGGDTEAFF. The chain recombines TRBV6-6 with TRBJ1-1, with D perhaps TRBD1 (5 bases). V was trimmed by 8 bases and J by 3 bases, leaving 7 bases between them. The CDR3 runs to 11 residues. Germline CDR1 MNHNY, CDR2 SVGAGI (reference sequence).

This clonotype was found many times. The chain has TRBV11-2 and TRBJ2-5; D might be TRBD2 (6 bases). This CDR3 spans 16 amino acids. Trimming stripped 0 bases from V and 5 bases from J, with 16 bases between. In germline, CDR1 is SGHAT, CDR2 FQNNGV. The CDR3 sequence is CASSLDLAGTLETQYF. The CDR3 DNA reads TGTGCCAGCAGCTTAGATCTAGCCGGGACTTTGGAGACCCAGTACTTC.

The table lists this clonotype with many counts. It may be a read error: a sequence one base away is much more abundant. V is TRBV2 and J is TRBJ2-1; possible D gene TRBD2, 5 bases. This CDR3 contains 14 residues. V was pared by 3 bases and J by 7 bases, with 13 bases between. Germline V lookup: CDR1 SNHLY, CDR2 FYNNEI. DNA of the CDR3: TGTGCCAGCAGTGATCGGGGTAACCCAAATGAGCAGTTCTTC. It codes for CASSDRGNPNEQFF.

The CDR3 loop reads CASSTRQGARPLGNSPLHF. CDR3 nucleotides: TGTGCCAGCAGCACTCGACAGGGGGCCCGTCCGCTGGGTAATTCACCCCTCCACTTT. The chain recombines TRBV7-6 with TRBJ1-6, with 10 bases fitting TRBD1. This CDR3 comprises 19 residues. V gave up 5 bases and J gave up 6 bases; unmatched junction bases: 16. The germline V gene has CDR1 SGHVS and CDR2 FNYEAQ.

This chain connects TRBV14 to TRBJ2-5, with TRBD2 matching over 13 bases. This CDR3 has 16 amino acids. J was trimmed by 3 bases and V by 4 bases; bases with no gene match: 5. Germline V gene lookup returns CDR1 SGHDN and CDR2 FVKESK. CDR3 residues: CASSPRLAGGEETQYF. DNA for the CDR3: TGTGCCAGCAGCCCTAGACTAGCGGGGGGAGAAGAGACCCAGTACTTC.

This clonotype has at least ten counts. V gene TRBV5-1 combines with J gene TRBJ1-1; 7 bases align to TRBD1. The V segment lost 4 bases and the J segment 8 bases; nucleotides outside the gene matches: 5. The V gene's germline CDR1 is SGHRS and CDR2 YFSETQ. The CDR3 sequence is 12 residues long. The CDR3 spells CASSLDRVEAFF. The CDR3 DNA reads TGCGCCAGCAGCCTAGACAGGGTAGAAGCTTTCTTT.